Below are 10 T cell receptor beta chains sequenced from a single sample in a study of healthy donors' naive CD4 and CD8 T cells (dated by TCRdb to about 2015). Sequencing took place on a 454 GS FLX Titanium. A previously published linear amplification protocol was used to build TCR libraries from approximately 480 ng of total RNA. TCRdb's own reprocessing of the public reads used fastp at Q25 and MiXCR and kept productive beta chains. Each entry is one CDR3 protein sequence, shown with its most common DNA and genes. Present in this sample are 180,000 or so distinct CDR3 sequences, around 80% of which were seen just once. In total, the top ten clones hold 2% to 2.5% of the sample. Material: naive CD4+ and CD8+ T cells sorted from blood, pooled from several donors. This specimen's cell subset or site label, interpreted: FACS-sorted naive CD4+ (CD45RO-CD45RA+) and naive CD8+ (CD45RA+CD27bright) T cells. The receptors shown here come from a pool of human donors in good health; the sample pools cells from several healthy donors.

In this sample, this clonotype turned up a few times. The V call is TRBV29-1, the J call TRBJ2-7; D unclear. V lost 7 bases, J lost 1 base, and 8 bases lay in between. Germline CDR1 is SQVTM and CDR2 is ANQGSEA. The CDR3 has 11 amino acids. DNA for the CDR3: TGCAGCGGAACAGAGTCCTACGAGCAGTACTTC. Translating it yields CSGTESYEQYF.

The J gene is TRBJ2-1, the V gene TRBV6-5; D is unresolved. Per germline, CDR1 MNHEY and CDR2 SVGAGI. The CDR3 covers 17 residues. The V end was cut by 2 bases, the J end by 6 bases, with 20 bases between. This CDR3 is CASSYRSMVGYVNEQFF. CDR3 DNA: TGTGCCAGCAGTTACAGGTCGATGGTTGGGTATGTCAATGAGCAGTTCTTC.

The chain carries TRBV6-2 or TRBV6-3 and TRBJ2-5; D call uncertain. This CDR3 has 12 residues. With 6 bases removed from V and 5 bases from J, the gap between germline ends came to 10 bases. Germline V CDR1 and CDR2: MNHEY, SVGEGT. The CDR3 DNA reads TGTGCCAGCAGCCAATCCTCGGAGACCCAGTACTTC. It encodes CASSQSSETQYF.

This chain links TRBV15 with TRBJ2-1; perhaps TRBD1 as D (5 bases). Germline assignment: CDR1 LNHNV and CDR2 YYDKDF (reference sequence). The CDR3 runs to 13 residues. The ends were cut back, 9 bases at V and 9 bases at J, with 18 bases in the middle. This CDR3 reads CATQRPGPGEQFF. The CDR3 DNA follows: TGTGCCACTCAACGACCAGGGCCGGGTGAGCAGTTCTTC.

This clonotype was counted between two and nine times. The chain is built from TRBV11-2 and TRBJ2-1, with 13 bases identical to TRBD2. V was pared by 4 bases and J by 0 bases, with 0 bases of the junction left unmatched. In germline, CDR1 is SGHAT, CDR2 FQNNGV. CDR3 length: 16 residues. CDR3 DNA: TGTGCCAGCAGCTGGACTAGCGGGAGCTCCTACAATGAGCAGTTCTTC. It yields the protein CASSWTSGSSYNEQFF.

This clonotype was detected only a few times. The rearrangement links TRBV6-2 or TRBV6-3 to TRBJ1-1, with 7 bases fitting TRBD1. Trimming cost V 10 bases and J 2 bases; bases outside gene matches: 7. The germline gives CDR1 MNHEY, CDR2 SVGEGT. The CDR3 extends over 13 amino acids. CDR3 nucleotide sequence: TGTGCCACCCTTACAGGGGTCAACACTGAAGCTTTCTTT. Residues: CATLTGVNTEAFF.

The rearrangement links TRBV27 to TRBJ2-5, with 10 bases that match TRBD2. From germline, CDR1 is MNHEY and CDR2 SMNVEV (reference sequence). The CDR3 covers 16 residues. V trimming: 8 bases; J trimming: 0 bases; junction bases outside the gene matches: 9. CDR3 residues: CASLPLAGAYQETQYF. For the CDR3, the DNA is TGTGCCAGCCTTCCGCTAGCGGGAGCGTACCAAGAGACCCAGTACTTC.

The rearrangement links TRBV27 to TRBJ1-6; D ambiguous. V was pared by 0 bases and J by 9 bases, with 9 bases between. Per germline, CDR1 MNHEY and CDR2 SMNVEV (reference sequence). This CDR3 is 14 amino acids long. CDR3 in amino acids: CASSLSGRPSPLHF. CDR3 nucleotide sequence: TGTGCCAGCAGTTTATCTGGTCGGCCTTCACCCCTCCACTTT.

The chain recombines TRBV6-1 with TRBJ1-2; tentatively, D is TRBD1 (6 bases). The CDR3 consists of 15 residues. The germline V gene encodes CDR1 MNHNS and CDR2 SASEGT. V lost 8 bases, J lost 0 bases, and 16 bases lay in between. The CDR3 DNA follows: TGTGCCAGCGTGGGACAACAGGGTGCTAACTATGGCTACACCTTC. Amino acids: CASVGQQGANYGYTF.

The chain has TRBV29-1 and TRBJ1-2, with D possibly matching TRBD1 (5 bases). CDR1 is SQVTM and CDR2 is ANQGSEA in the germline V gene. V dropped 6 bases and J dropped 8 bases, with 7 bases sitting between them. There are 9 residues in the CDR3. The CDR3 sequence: CSVDRGYTF. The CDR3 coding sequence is TGCAGCGTAGACAGAGGCTACACCTTC.